A single sample is the source of the 25 T cell receptor beta chains below, sequenced in a study of T cell responses to AZD1222 COVID-19 vaccine. Here immunoSEQ multiplex PCR was the method, and the copy in TCRdb shows in-frame clones only, minus some. The sample has about 110,000 clones, about 89% seen once. The source was peripheral blood, collected on day 0 of AZD1222 vaccination. These receptor sequences come from an adult in good health.

The chain employs TRBV5-3 and TRBJ2-4; 12 nucleotides line up with TRBD1. TRBV5-3 belongs to the ORF category, with a function that is uncertain. V gave up 3 bases and J gave up 8 bases; unmatched junction bases: 15. This CDR3 spans 18 amino acids. The CDR3 spells CARSYRLWGQGAIDIQYF. The CDR3 coding sequence is TGTGCCAGAAGCTACCGACTATGGGGACAGGGGGCTATAGACATTCAGTACTTC.

V is TRBV5-5 and J is TRBJ2-7; D not certain. The V end lost 2 bases, the J end lost 6 bases, and 12 bases lay between the germline ends. The germline V gene has CDR1 SGHKS and CDR2 YYEKEE (reference sequence). The CDR3 is 13 amino acids. This CDR3 reads CASSFQSLTEQYF. The DNA for the CDR3 is TGTGCCAGCAGCTTCCAGTCCCTCACCGAGCAGTACTTC. The variable domain in full, with the rest retrieved from reference TRBV5-5 and TRBJ2-7, is DAGVTQSPTHLIKTRGQQVTLRCSPISGHKSVSWYQQVLGQGPQFIFQYYEKEERGRGNFPDRFSARQFPNYSSELNVNALLLGDSALYLCASSFQSLTEQYFGPGTRLTVT.

This chain links TRBV11-3 with TRBJ2-7, with 7 positions matching TRBD2. V shed 4 bases and J 0 bases; nucleotides not matched to a gene: 9. The CDR3 totals 16 residues. Germline values: CDR1 SGHNT, CDR2 YENEEA. For the CDR3, the DNA is TGTGCCAGCAGCTGGGGGGGATCCTCAAGCTCCTACGAGCAGTACTTC. Its protein is CASSWGGSSSSYEQYF. Using reference TRBV11-3 and TRBJ2-7 for the parts outside the CDR3, the full variable domain is EAGVVQSPRYKIIEKKQPVAFWCNPISGHNTLYWYLQNLGQGPELLIRYENEEAVDDSQLPKDRFSAERLKGVDSTLKIQPAELGDSAVYLCASSWGGSSSSYEQYFGPGTRLTVT.

This chain uses TRBV7-3 with TRBJ2-7; 10 bases line up with TRBD1. The CDR3 sequence is 15 residues long. Losses at the gene ends were 3 bases for V and 4 bases for J; bases not matched to a gene: 6. Germline values: CDR1 SGHTA, CDR2 FQGTGA. The CDR3 here is CASSLDRGIQYEQYF. The CDR3 DNA reads TGTGCCAGCAGCTTGGACAGGGGGATACAGTACGAGCAGTACTTC.

This chain links TRBV28 with TRBJ1-5; perhaps TRBD1 as D (6 bases). The V end lost 6 bases, the J end lost 0 bases, and 15 bases lay between the germline ends. The CDR3 spans 16 residues. Germline CDR1 reads MDHEN; CDR2 reads SYDVKM. This CDR3 reads CASRIIAGDSNQPQHF. The CDR3 DNA follows: TGTGCCAGCAGAATCATTGCAGGGGATAGCAATCAGCCCCAGCATTTT. The whole variable domain, remainder taken from reference TRBV28 and TRBJ1-5, is DVKVTQSSRYLVKRTGEKVFLECVQDMDHENMFWYRQDPGLGLRLIYFSYDVKMKEKGDIPEGYSVSREKKERFSLILESASTNQTSMYLCASRIIAGDSNQPQHFGDGTRLSIL.

This clone was counted once. This rearrangement joins TRBV10-3 to TRBJ2-1; D possibly corresponds to TRBD2 (5 bases). Per germline, CDR1 ENHRY and CDR2 SYGVKD. Trimming stripped 10 bases from V and 0 bases from J, with 22 bases between. The CDR3 consists of 17 residues. CDR3 sequence (DNA): TGTGCCACAGATACTTCAAGCGGTACAAGCTCCTACAATGAGCAGTTCTTC. Translating it yields CATDTSSGTSSYNEQFF.

The V call is TRBV7-8, the J call TRBJ1-5; D is unclear. CDR3 length: 15 amino acids. The germline gives CDR1 SGHVS, CDR2 FQNEAQ. Trimming shortened V by 5 bases and J by 0 bases, and 11 bases separated the two germline ends. CDR3 in amino acids: CASSLEDYSNQPQHF. The CDR3 nucleotides are TGTGCCAGCAGCCTAGAGGATTATAGCAATCAGCCCCAGCATTTT.

This sequence joins TRBV10-3 and TRBJ1-5; D is ambiguous. V lost 3 bases, J lost 4 bases, and 7 bases lay in between. The CDR3 is 13 amino acids. Germline-derived CDR1 and CDR2 are ENHRY and SYGVKD. CDR3 loop: CAISDYQNQPQHF. CDR3 DNA sequence: TGTGCCATCAGTGACTACCAAAATCAGCCCCAGCATTTT.

This clone was picked up one time. The CDR3 sequence is CASSLREGSEAFF. In DNA, the CDR3 is TGTGCCAGCAGTTTACGGGAAGGGTCTGAAGCTTTCTTT. The rearrangement links TRBV12-3 or TRBV12-4 to TRBJ1-1, with no clear D. The CDR3 runs to 13 residues. V was pared by 2 bases and J by 6 bases, with 10 bases between.

The chain is built from TRBV7-3 and TRBJ2-1, with TRBD2 matching 9 bases. The CDR3 contains 16 residues. V shed 5 bases and J 0 bases; nucleotides not matched to a gene: 5. Germline V CDR1 and CDR2: SGHTA, FQGTGA. The chain's CDR3 is CASSRDSGSSYNEQFF. For the CDR3, the DNA is TGTGCCAGCAGCCGTGATAGCGGGAGCTCCTACAATGAGCAGTTCTTC.

The table lists this clone with a count of one. The rearrangement uses TRBV4-1 and TRBJ1-5; D remains unclear. CDR3 length: 15 amino acids. Per the germline V gene, CDR1 is MGHRA and CDR2 is YSYEKL. The V end lost 1 base, the J end lost 6 bases, and 13 bases lay between the germline ends. As DNA, the CDR3 is TGCGCCAGCAGCCAAGCTTTTCCAACCAGTCAGCCCCAGCATTTT. Its protein product is CASSQAFPTSQPQHF.

J is TRBJ1-1 and V is TRBV28, with D unresolved. The CDR3 has 12 amino acids. Germline-derived CDR1 and CDR2 are MDHEN and SYDVKM. Trimming removed 5 bases at V and 3 bases at J, with 7 bases between. The CDR3 sequence is CASSKRYTEAFF. The CDR3 coding sequence is TGTGCCAGCAGTAAGAGGTACACTGAAGCTTTCTTT.

This clone was seen only once. The chain joins TRBV28 to TRBJ2-1; TRBD2 matches 9 bases. Germline V lookup: CDR1 MDHEN, CDR2 SYDVKM. The CDR3 contains 16 residues. Trimming removed 2 bases from V and 5 bases from J; junction bases left unmatched: 7. The CDR3 bases are TGTGCCAGCAGTTTAGAGGGACTAGCCCCTAACAATGAGCAGTTCTTC. This translates into CASSLEGLAPNNEQFF.

V usage is TRBV28 and J usage is TRBJ2-3; perhaps TRBD2 as D (6 bases). Between the trimmed V and J ends, which lost 2 bases and 2 bases, there was a span of 14 bases. The CDR3 covers 16 residues. Germline-derived CDR1 and CDR2 are MDHEN and SYDVKM. CDR3 in DNA: TGTGCCAGCAGTTTAGCAGACGGGGGTTACACAGATACGCAGTATTTT. Translating gives CASSLADGGYTDTQYF.

This clone was observed a single time. The chain joins TRBV24-1 to TRBJ2-7; possibly TRBD1 for D (6 bases). V lost 5 bases to trimming and J lost 5 bases, with 15 bases between them. Germline lookup yields CDR1 KGHDR and CDR2 SFDVKD. The CDR3 totals 14 residues. The CDR3 spells CATSGGLGNHEQYF. CDR3 bases: TGTGCCACCAGTGGGGGGCTAGGGAACCACGAGCAGTACTTC.

A few counts support this clone. This chain's CDR3 is CASSYSAGDQPQHF. CDR3 nucleotide sequence: TGTGCCAGCAGTTACTCAGCGGGGGATCAGCCCCAGCATTTT. The chain recombines TRBV6-5 with TRBJ1-5, with D possibly TRBD1 on 5 matching bases. Germline V lookup: CDR1 MNHEY, CDR2 SVGAGI. The CDR3 runs 14 residues. Trimming stripped 0 bases from V and 5 bases from J, with 8 bases between.

V gene TRBV28 combines with J gene TRBJ1-4; tentative D call: TRBD1 (6 bases). The ends were cut back, 5 bases at V and 4 bases at J, with 14 bases in the middle. Germline V gene data show CDR1 as MDHEN and CDR2 as SYDVKM. This CDR3 comprises 15 residues. The CDR3 DNA reads as TGTGCCAGCAGTGGATCAGGGGTTATTAATGAAAAACTGTTTTTT. It yields the protein CASSGSGVINEKLFF.

The V gene is TRBV27, the J gene TRBJ1-2; the match to TRBD1 covers 7 bases. The germline gives CDR1 MNHEY, CDR2 SMNVEV (reference sequence). This CDR3 comprises 15 residues. J gave up 2 bases and V 1 base, and 4 bases lay outside the gene matches. Written as DNA, the CDR3 is TGTGCCAGCAGTTTATGGGGACAGCAGAACTATGGCTACACCTTC. This encodes CASSLWGQQNYGYTF.

The V call is TRBV6-2 or TRBV6-3, the J call TRBJ1-5; unclear D gene. Trimming stripped 0 bases from V and 8 bases from J, with 11 bases between. The CDR3 has 14 residues. Germline V lookup: CDR1 MNHEY, CDR2 SVGEGT. This CDR3 is CASSYSMTLEPQHF. The CDR3 nucleotides read TGTGCCAGCAGTTACTCGATGACCCTAGAGCCCCAGCATTTT.

The J gene is TRBJ2-5, the V gene TRBV5-6, with TRBD1 matching 7 bases. V was pared by 6 bases and J by 4 bases, with 6 bases of the junction left unmatched. Germline CDR1 reads SGHDT; CDR2 reads YYEEEE. The length of the CDR3 is 13 residues. CDR3 amino acids: CASTQTGTETQYF. The CDR3 DNA follows: TGTGCCAGCACCCAGACAGGGACAGAGACCCAGTACTTC.

As to this clone: This sample includes further DNA sequences coding for the same CDR3. Written as DNA, the CDR3 is TGCAGTGCTAGCAAGGAGACCCAGTACTTC. It translates to CSASKETQYF. The V call is TRBV20-1, the J call TRBJ2-5; unclear D gene. Between the trimmed V and J ends, which lost 3 bases and 5 bases, there was a span of 4 bases. The CDR3 consists of 10 residues. Germline loops: CDR1 DFQATT, CDR2 SNEGSKA (reference sequence).

The DNA of the CDR3 is TGTGCCAGCAGTTCCGACAGGACCTCCTACGAGCAGTACTTC. It is translated as CASSSDRTSYEQYF. This chain connects TRBV2 to TRBJ2-7; tentative D call: TRBD1 (6 bases). Trimming removed 5 bases at V and 0 bases at J, with 11 bases between. Germline-derived CDR1 and CDR2 are SNHLY and FYNNEI. The CDR3 has 14 amino acids.

This rearrangement joins TRBV5-4 to TRBJ2-5, with D hard to call. This CDR3 contains 14 residues. With 2 bases removed from V and 5 bases from J, the gap between germline ends came to 13 bases. CDR1 and CDR2 from the germline V gene are SGHNT and YYREEE (reference sequence). CDR3 nucleotide sequence: TGTGCCAGCAGCTTTCGAGGCTCCGGGGAGACCCAGTACTTC. It encodes CASSFRGSGETQYF.

The genes are TRBV13 and TRBJ1-4; possible D gene TRBD1, 5 bases. Germline V gene lookup returns CDR1 PRHDT and CDR2 FYEKMQ (reference sequence). The CDR3 totals 15 residues. With 5 bases removed from V and 5 bases from J, the gap between germline ends came to 15 bases. The CDR3 DNA reads TGTGCCAGCAGCACCAGGACATATCTAAATGAAAAACTGTTTTTT. This translates into CASSTRTYLNEKLFF.

The genes are TRBV7-9 and TRBJ1-1; D remains unclear. Germline assignment: CDR1 SEHNR and CDR2 FQNEAQ (reference sequence). V gave up 2 bases and J gave up 3 bases, with 13 bases separating them. The CDR3 extends over 15 amino acids. CDR3 protein: CASSLFGISDTEAFF. DNA of the CDR3: TGTGCCAGCAGCTTATTCGGCATATCGGACACTGAAGCTTTCTTT.